A single sample gave rise to the 4 T cell receptor beta chains below, sequenced in a study of T cell changes during pregnancy in multiple sclerosis. Profiled with immunoSEQ multiplex PCR; TCRdb holds only in-frame clones, not every one. In the table there are tens of thousands of clones, 75% to 95% of which are singletons. This sample comprised peripheral blood, obtained after pregnancy. These TCRs come from a female donor in good health, enrolled as a control in a pregnancy study.

This clone was seen once. CDR3 in DNA: TGTGCCAGCAGCTTATTCACGGTTTTGCAAAACATTCAGTACTTC. It specifies CASSLFTVLQNIQYF. V is TRBV5-6 and J is TRBJ2-4; D is unresolved. Trimming removed 2 bases at V and 5 bases at J, with 14 bases between. There are 15 residues in the CDR3. Germline CDR1 is SGHDT and CDR2 is YYEEEE.

This clone appeared once. V is TRBV13 and J is TRBJ2-7, with 9 nucleotides matching TRBD1. Trimming at V came to 8 bases and at J to 7 bases, leaving 6 bases not matched to a gene. The CDR3 extends over 12 amino acids. CDR1 is PRHDT, CDR2 FYEKMQ, per germline (reference sequence). CDR3 loop: CASGTGIREQYF. CDR3 sequence (DNA): TGTGCCAGCGGGACAGGGATCCGGGAGCAGTACTTC.

The chain has TRBV14 and TRBJ1-2; 7 nucleotides agree with TRBD1. The CDR3 length is 12 residues. Unmatched junction bases numbered 4, after V lost 4 bases and J lost 8 bases. Per the germline V gene, CDR1 is SGHDN and CDR2 is FVKESK. The CDR3 DNA reads TGTGCCAGCAGCCCACAGGGGATCGGCTACACCTTC. It codes for CASSPQGIGYTF. The complete variable domain, with remaining parts taken from reference TRBV14 and TRBJ1-2, reads EAGVTQFPSHSVIEKGQTVTLRCDPISGHDNLYWYRRVMGKEIKFLLHFVKESKQDESGMPNNRFLAERTGGTYSTLKVQPAELEDSGVYFCASSPQGIGYTFGSGTRLTVV.

This rearrangement joins TRBV12-5 to TRBJ1-3; no reliable D call. Per germline, CDR1 LGHNT and CDR2 FRNRAP. This CDR3 is 15 amino acids long. Deletions cut 1 base from V and 4 bases from J, with 11 bases between. CDR3 region: CASGLGIGEGNTIYF. The CDR3 DNA reads TGTGCTAGTGGTTTGGGGATCGGGGAAGGAAACACCATATATTTT.